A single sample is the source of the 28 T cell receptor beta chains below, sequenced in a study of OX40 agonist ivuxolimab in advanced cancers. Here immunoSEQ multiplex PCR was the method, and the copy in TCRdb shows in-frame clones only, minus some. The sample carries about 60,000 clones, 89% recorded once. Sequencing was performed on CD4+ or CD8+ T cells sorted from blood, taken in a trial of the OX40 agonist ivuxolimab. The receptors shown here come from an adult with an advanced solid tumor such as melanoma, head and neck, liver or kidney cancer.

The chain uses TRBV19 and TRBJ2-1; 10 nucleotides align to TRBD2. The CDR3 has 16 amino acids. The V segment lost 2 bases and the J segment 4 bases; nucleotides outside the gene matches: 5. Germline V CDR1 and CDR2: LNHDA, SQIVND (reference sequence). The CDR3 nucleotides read TGTGCCAGTAGTATAATGGGACTAGCGACATACAATGAGCAGTTCTTC. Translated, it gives CASSIMGLATYNEQFF.

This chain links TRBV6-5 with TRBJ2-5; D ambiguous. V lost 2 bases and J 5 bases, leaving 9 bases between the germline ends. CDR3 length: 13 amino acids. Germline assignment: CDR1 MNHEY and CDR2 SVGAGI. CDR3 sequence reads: CASSYRGTETQYF. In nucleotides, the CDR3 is TGTGCCAGCAGTTACCGCGGAACGGAGACCCAGTACTTC.

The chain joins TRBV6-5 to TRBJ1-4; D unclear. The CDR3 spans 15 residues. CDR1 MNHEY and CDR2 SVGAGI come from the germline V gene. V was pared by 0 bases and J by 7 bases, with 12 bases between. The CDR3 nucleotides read TGTGCCAGCAGTTACTCGACTCTAGGAGGTGAAAAACTGTTTTTT. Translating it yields CASSYSTLGGEKLFF.

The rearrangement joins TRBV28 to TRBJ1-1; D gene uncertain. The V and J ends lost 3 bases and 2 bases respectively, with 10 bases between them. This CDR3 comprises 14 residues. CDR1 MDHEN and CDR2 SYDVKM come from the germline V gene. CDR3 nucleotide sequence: TGTGCCAGCAGTTTGGCGACTTACAACACTGAAGCTTTCTTT. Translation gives CASSLATYNTEAFF.

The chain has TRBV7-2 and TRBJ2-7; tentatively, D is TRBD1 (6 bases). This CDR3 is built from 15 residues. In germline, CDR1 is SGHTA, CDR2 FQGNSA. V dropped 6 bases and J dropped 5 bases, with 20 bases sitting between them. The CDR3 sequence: CASRYRSRGANEQYF. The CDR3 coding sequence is TGTGCCAGCAGATACCGGAGCAGGGGTGCCAACGAGCAGTACTTC.

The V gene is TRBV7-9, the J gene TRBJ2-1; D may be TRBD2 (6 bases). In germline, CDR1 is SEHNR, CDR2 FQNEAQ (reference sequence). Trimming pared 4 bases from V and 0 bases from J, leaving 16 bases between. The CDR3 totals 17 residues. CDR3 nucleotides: TGTGCCAGCAGCTCAAGGGTGGAGGGGAGCTCCTACAATGAGCAGTTCTTC. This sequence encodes CASSSRVEGSSYNEQFF.

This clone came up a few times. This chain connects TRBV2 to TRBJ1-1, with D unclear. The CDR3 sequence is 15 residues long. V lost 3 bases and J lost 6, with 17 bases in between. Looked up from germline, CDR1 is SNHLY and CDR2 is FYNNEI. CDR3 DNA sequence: TGTGCCAGCAGTGATCGCGCGAACAATGGCGCTGAAGCTTTCTTT. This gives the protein CASSDRANNGAEAFF.

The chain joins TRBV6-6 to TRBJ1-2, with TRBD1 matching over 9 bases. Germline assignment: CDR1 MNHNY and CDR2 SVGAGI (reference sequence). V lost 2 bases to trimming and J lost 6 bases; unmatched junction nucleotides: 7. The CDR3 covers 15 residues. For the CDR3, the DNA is TGTGCCAGCAGTTACCCGCCTGGGGACAGGGATGGCTACACCTTC. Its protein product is CASSYPPGDRDGYTF.

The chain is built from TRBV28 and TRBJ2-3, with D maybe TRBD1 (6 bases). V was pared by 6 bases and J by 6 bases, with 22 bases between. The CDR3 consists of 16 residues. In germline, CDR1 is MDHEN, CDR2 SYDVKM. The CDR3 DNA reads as TGTGCCAGCAGCTCCCGGACAGTCCAGAAATCCGATACGCAGTATTTT. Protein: CASSSRTVQKSDTQYF.

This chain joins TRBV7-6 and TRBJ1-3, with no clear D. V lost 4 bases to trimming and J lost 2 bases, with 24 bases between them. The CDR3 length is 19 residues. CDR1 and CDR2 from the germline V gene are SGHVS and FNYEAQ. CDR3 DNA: TGTGCCAGCAGCTCCGGATTCCTCGGTAGTTTGGAACCTGGAAACACCATATATTTT. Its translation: CASSSGFLGSLEPGNTIYF.

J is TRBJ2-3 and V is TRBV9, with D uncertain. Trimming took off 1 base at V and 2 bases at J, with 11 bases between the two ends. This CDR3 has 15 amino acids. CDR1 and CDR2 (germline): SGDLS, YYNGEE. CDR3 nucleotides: TGTGCCAGCAGCGTATCAGGAGCTCACACAGATACGCAGTATTTT. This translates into CASSVSGAHTDTQYF.

The CDR3 nucleotides read TGTGCCAGCAGCTTCAGGAACACCGGGGAGCTGTTTTTT. This codes for CASSFRNTGELFF. V and J are TRBV7-9 and TRBJ2-2; D not resolved. CDR1 is SEHNR and CDR2 is FQNEAQ in the germline V gene (reference sequence). CDR3 length equals 13 residues. Trimming stripped 3 bases from V and 1 base from J, with 3 bases between. Filled out from reference TRBV7-9 and TRBJ2-2, the complete variable domain reads DTGVSQNPRHKITKRGQNVTFRCDPISEHNRLYWYRQTLGQGPEFLTYFQNEAQLEKSRLLSDRFSAERPKGSFSTLEIQRTEQGDSAMYLCASSFRNTGELFFGEGSRLTVL.

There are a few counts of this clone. The CDR3 spells CASSEGQENTEAFF. CDR3 in DNA: TGTGCCAGCAGTGAGGGGCAGGAGAACACTGAAGCTTTCTTT. This sequence joins TRBV2 and TRBJ1-1; TRBD1 might be the D (5 bases). This CDR3 is 14 amino acids long. Trimming cost V 3 bases and J 1 base, with 9 bases left between them. Germline loops: CDR1 SNHLY, CDR2 FYNNEI.

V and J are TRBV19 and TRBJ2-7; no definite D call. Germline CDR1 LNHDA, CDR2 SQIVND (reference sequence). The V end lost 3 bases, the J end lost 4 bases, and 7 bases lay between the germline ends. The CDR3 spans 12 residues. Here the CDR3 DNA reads TGTGCCAGTAGTATGAGAGGATACGAGCAGTACTTC. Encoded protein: CASSMRGYEQYF.

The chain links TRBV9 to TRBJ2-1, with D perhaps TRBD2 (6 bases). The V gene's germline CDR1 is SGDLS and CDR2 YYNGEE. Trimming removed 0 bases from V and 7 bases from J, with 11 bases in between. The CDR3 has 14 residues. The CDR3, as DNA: TGTGCCAGCAGCGTAGGAATCGGGGGAAATGAGCAGTTCTTC. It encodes CASSVGIGGNEQFF. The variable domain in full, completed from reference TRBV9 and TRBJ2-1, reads DSGVTQTPKHLITATGQRVTLRCSPRSGDLSVYWYQQSLDQGLQFLIQYYNGEERAKGNILERFSAQQFPDLHSELNLSSLELGDSALYFCASSVGIGGNEQFFGPGTRLTVL.

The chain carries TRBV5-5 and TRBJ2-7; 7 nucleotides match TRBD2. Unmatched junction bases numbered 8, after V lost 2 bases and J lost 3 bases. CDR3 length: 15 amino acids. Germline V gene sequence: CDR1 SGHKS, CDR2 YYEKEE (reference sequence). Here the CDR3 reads CASSFFREVVYEQYV. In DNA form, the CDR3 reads TGTGCCAGCAGCTTCTTCCGGGAGGTAGTCTACGAGCAGTACGTC.

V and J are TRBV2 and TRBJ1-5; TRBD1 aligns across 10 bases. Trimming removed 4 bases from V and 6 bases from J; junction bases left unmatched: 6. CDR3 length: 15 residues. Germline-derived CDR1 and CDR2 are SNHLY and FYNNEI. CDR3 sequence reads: CASSGPGQGSQPQHF. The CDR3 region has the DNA TGTGCCAGCAGTGGACCGGGACAGGGGAGTCAGCCCCAGCATTTT.

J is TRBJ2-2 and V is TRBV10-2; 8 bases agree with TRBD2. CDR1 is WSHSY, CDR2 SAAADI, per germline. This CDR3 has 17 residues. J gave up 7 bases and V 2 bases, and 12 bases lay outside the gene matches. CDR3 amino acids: CASSEASGLLGVGELFF. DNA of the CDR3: TGCGCCAGCAGTGAGGCTAGCGGGCTCCTCGGGGTCGGGGAGCTGTTTTTT.

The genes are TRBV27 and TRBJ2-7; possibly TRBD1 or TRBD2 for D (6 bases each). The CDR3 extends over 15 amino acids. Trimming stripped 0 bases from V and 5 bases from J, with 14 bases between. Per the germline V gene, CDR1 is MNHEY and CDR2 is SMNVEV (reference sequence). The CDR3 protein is CASSLSSRGGHEQYF. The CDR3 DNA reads TGTGCCAGCAGTTTATCGTCCAGGGGAGGACACGAGCAGTACTTC.

In DNA, the CDR3 is TGCGCCAGCAGCGACCGCCCTGGACAGAAAGACTTCAACTATGGCTACACCTTC. Amino acids: CASSDRPGQKDFNYGYTF. This rearrangement joins TRBV4-1 to TRBJ1-2; possible D gene TRBD1, 6 bases. The CDR3 consists of 18 residues. In germline, CDR1 is MGHRA, CDR2 YSYEKL. Trimming removed 5 bases at V and 2 bases at J, with 24 bases between.

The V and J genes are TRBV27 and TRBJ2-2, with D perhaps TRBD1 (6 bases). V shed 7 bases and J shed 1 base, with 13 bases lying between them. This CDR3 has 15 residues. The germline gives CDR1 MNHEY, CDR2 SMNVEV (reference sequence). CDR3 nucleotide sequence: TGTGCCAGCACTATCTTAGGGGGGAACACCGGGGAGCTGTTTTTT. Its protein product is CASTILGGNTGELFF.

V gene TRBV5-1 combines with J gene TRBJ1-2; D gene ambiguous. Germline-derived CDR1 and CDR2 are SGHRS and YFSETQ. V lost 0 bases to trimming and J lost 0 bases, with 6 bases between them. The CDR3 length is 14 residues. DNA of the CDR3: TGCGCCAGCAGCTTGGACAGACCTAACTATGGCTACACCTTC. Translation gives CASSLDRPNYGYTF.

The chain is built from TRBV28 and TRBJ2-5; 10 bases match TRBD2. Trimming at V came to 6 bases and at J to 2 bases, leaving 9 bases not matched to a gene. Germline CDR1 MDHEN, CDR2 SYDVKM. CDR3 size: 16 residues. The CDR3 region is CASSRPGLALQETQYF. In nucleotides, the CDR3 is TGTGCCAGCAGCCGACCGGGACTAGCGCTTCAAGAGACCCAGTACTTC.

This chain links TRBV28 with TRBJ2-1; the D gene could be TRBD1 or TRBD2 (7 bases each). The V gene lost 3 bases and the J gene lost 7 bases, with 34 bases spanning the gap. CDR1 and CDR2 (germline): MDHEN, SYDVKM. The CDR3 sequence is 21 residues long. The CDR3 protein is CASSFGTEKDGRAGRGNEQFF. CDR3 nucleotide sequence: TGTGCCAGCAGTTTTGGGACAGAGAAGGACGGACGAGCGGGACGTGGGAATGAGCAGTTCTTC. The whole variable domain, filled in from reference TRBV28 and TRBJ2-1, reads DVKVTQSSRYLVKRTGEKVFLECVQDMDHENMFWYRQDPGLGLRLIYFSYDVKMKEKGDIPEGYSVSREKKERFSLILESASTNQTSMYLCASSFGTEKDGRAGRGNEQFFGPGTRLTVL.

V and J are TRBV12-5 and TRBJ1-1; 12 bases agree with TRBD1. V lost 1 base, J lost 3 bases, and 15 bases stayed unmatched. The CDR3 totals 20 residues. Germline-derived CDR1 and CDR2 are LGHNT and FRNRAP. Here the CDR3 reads CASGLGLSWGQGAQDTEAFF. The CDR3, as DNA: TGTGCTAGTGGTTTGGGGCTCTCGTGGGGACAGGGGGCGCAGGACACTGAAGCTTTCTTT.

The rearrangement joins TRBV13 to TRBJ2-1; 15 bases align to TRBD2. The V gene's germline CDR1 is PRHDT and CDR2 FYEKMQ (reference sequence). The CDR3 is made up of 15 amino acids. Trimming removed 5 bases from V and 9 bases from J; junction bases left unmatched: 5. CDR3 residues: CASSGTSGRPFEQFF. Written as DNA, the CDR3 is TGTGCCAGCAGCGGGACTAGCGGGAGGCCTTTTGAGCAGTTCTTC.

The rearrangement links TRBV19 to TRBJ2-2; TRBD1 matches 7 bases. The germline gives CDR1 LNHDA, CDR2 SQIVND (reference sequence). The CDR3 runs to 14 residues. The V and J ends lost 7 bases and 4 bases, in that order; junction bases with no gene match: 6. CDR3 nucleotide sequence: TGTGCCAGTACAGGGGGAGTAATCACCGGGGAGCTGTTTTTT. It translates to CASTGGVITGELFF.

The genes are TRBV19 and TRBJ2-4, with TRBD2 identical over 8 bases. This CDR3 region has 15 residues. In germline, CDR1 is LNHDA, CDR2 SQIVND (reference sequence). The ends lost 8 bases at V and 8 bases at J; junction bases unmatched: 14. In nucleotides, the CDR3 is TGTGCCAGTTCCGTGGCGGGGGGTGATGAGTACATTCAGTACTTC. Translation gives CASSVAGGDEYIQYF. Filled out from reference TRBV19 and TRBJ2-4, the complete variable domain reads DGGITQSPKYLFRKEGQNVTLSCEQNLNHDAMYWYRQDPGQGLRLIYYSQIVNDFQKGDIAEGYSVSREKKESFPLTVTSAQKNPTAFYLCASSVAGGDEYIQYFGAGTRLSVL.